These 31 T cell receptor beta chains were sequenced from one sample in a study of cytomegalovirus exposure and HLA in healthy donors (dated by TCRdb to about 2017). The method was the immunoSEQ multiplex PCR assay. In TCRdb, the immuneACCESS table is reduced to in-frame sequences with V and J assigned. These tables do not hold every clone; where another copy was compared, an unresolved V gene accounts for under half, and the others remain unexplained. The sample data list some 250,000 clones, and 85% to 90% of these were observed just once. The biggest ten clones account for approximately 0.34% of the sample. The sequencing input was PBMCs. All receptors derive from a woman under 30 in good health and CMV-seronegative.

The rearrangement links TRBV10-1 to TRBJ2-3; D possibly corresponds to TRBD2 (6 bases). From germline, CDR1 is WNHNN and CDR2 SYGVQD (reference sequence). V shed 3 bases and J shed 0 bases, with 16 bases lying between them. The CDR3 spans 17 residues. The CDR3 protein is CASSDPRDSTSTDTQYF. The CDR3 coding sequence is TGCGCCAGCAGTGACCCCCGGGACTCCACTAGCACAGATACGCAGTATTTT.

This chain links TRBV11-3 with TRBJ2-3; TRBD2 agrees at 9 bases. Trimming removed 5 bases from V and 5 bases from J; junction bases left unmatched: 11. This CDR3 spans 16 amino acids. The germline CDR1 and CDR2 sequences are SGHNT and YENEEA. Here the CDR3 reads CASSPGGAGGQDTQYF. The CDR3 coding sequence is TGTGCCAGCAGCCCCGGAGGGGCGGGGGGGCAAGATACGCAGTATTTT.

The chain joins TRBV11-2 to TRBJ2-3; TRBD2 aligns across 7 bases. CDR3 length equals 15 residues. CDR1 and CDR2 from the germline V gene are SGHAT and FQNNGV. Trimming took 3 bases from V and 5 from J; bases not matched to a gene: 8. DNA for the CDR3: TGTGCCAGCAGCTTTGGCGGGGGATCGCAAGATACGCAGTATTTT. Amino acid sequence: CASSFGGGSQDTQYF. The full variable domain, its missing parts supplied by reference TRBV11-2 and TRBJ2-3, is EAGVAQSPRYKIIEKRQSVAFWCNPISGHATLYWYQQILGQGPKLLIQFQNNGVVDDSQLPKDRFSAERLKGVDSTLKIQPAKLEDSAVYLCASSFGGGSQDTQYFGPGTRLTVL.

This rearrangement joins TRBV10-2 to TRBJ2-4, with a possible D match to TRBD1 (5 bases). Per the germline V gene, CDR1 is WSHSY and CDR2 is SAAADI. The CDR3 covers 14 residues. Trimming left V 8 bases short and J 0 bases short, with 11 bases between. CDR3 in DNA: TGCGCCAGCGGATTCAGGGAAGCCAAAAACATTCAGTACTTC. Its translation: CASGFREAKNIQYF.

V usage is TRBV5-4 and J usage is TRBJ2-5; 9 bases fit TRBD2. The CDR3 totals 16 residues. Losses at the gene ends were 4 bases for V and 3 bases for J; bases not matched to a gene: 10. The germline gives CDR1 SGHNT, CDR2 YYREEE (reference sequence). The CDR3 is CASSLVAGDQKETQYF. CDR3 DNA sequence: TGTGCCAGCAGCCTGGTAGCGGGGGATCAAAAAGAGACCCAGTACTTC.

The chain's CDR3 is CASSTRDSGAGSPLHF. For the CDR3, the DNA is TGTGCCAGCAGCACTCGGGACAGTGGGGCCGGGTCACCCCTCCACTTT. The chain carries TRBV7-9 and TRBJ1-6; 7 bases fit TRBD1. The CDR3 extends over 16 amino acids. Per germline, CDR1 SEHNR and CDR2 FQNEAQ (reference sequence). V lost 5 bases and J lost 10; bases outside the gene matches: 14.

There are a few counts of this clone. The V gene is TRBV7-2, the J gene TRBJ2-1; tentatively, D is TRBD2 (6 bases). Germline V gene lookup returns CDR1 SGHTA and CDR2 FQGNSA. The CDR3 is made up of 15 amino acids. The V gene lost 5 bases and the J gene lost 0 bases, with 11 bases spanning the gap. CDR3 residues: CASSLPGSSYNEQFF. In DNA form, the CDR3 reads TGTGCCAGCAGCCTACCCGGGAGCTCCTACAATGAGCAGTTCTTC.

CDR3 sequence reads: CASAWTGGYEQYF. The CDR3 region has the DNA TGTGCCAGCGCATGGACAGGGGGGTACGAGCAGTACTTC. The chain links TRBV7-3 to TRBJ2-7; 10 bases fit TRBD1. From germline, CDR1 is SGHTA and CDR2 FQGTGA. Losses at the gene ends were 8 bases for V and 4 bases for J; bases not matched to a gene: 5. The CDR3 extends over 13 amino acids.

This sequence joins TRBV27 and TRBJ1-1; maybe TRBD1 (6 bases). This CDR3 contains 13 residues. Germline-derived CDR1 and CDR2 are MNHEY and SMNVEV (reference sequence). Trimming stripped 8 bases from V and 1 base from J, with 11 bases between. CDR3 protein: CASVPTGNTEAFF. The CDR3 bases are TGTGCCAGCGTTCCGACAGGGAACACTGAAGCTTTCTTT.

V is TRBV7-2 and J is TRBJ1-1; 8 bases align to TRBD1. V lost 6 bases, J lost 4 bases, and 7 bases stayed unmatched. CDR3 length: 14 residues. From germline, CDR1 is SGHTA and CDR2 FQGNSA. CDR3 nucleotide sequence: TGTGCCAGCAGTCCCACCCAGGGGGCCACTGAAGCTTTCTTT. It specifies CASSPTQGATEAFF.

This sequence joins TRBV2 and TRBJ2-5, with 10 nucleotides matching TRBD2. Germline loops: CDR1 SNHLY, CDR2 FYNNEI. This CDR3 comprises 17 residues. Losses at the gene ends were 1 base for V and 4 bases for J; bases not matched to a gene: 9. The DNA for the CDR3 is TGTGCCAGCAGTGAAGGGAGCGGGGGGGCAGGGTCAGAGACCCAGTACTTC. It codes for CASSEGSGGAGSETQYF.

Details on this clone: The identical CDR3 is also encoded by other nucleotide sequences in the sample. V is TRBV9 and J is TRBJ1-5; the D is unclear. Germline CDR1 is SGDLS and CDR2 is YYNGEE. V gave up 0 bases and J gave up 4 bases, with 8 bases separating them. The CDR3 is 14 residues long. The CDR3 here is CASSVGRGNQPQHF. CDR3 nucleotide sequence: TGTGCCAGCAGCGTAGGGAGAGGGAATCAGCCCCAGCATTTT.

The V gene is TRBV6-6, the J gene TRBJ2-7, with D possibly matching TRBD1 (6 bases). Germline V gives CDR1 MNHNY, CDR2 SVGAGI (reference sequence). This CDR3 region has 16 residues. The germline V and J ends were trimmed by 0 bases and 3 bases, with 15 bases remaining between them. The CDR3 region has the DNA TGTGCCAGCAGTTACTCGGTCGAGGGGGACAACTACGAGCAGTACGTC. Translated, it gives CASSYSVEGDNYEQYV.

The chain carries TRBV27 and TRBJ2-2, with D possibly TRBD1 on 6 matching bases. This CDR3 spans 18 amino acids. V dropped 2 bases and J dropped 0 bases, with 16 bases sitting between them. Germline assignment: CDR1 MNHEY and CDR2 SMNVEV (reference sequence). CDR3 loop: CASSLGSLSGANTGELFF. As DNA, the CDR3 is TGTGCCAGCAGTTTAGGGAGTTTGTCAGGGGCGAACACCGGGGAGCTGTTTTTT.

The rearrangement joins TRBV15 to TRBJ2-7; D is ambiguous. V was trimmed by 5 bases and J by 7 bases, leaving 9 bases between them. Germline V gene sequence: CDR1 LNHNV, CDR2 YYDKDF (reference sequence). The length of the CDR3 is 11 residues. The CDR3, as DNA: TGTGCCACCAGCCGTGACGGGGAGCAGTACTTC. This encodes CATSRDGEQYF.

A few counts support this clone. V gene TRBV19 combines with J gene TRBJ2-5, with 10 nucleotides matching TRBD2. The CDR3 totals 16 residues. J gave up 3 bases and V 2 bases, and 6 bases lay outside the gene matches. CDR1 is LNHDA, CDR2 SQIVND, per germline (reference sequence). The CDR3 protein is CASSILPAGGKETQYF. The CDR3 nucleotides are TGTGCCAGTAGTATACTCCCAGCGGGGGGGAAAGAGACCCAGTACTTC.

With regard to this clone: Other DNA variants within this sample encode the same CDR3. The CDR3 reads CASSYGTGSYEQYF. The CDR3 nucleotides are TGCGCCAGCAGCTACGGGACAGGTTCCTACGAGCAGTACTTC. The chain carries TRBV5-1 and TRBJ2-7; TRBD1 matches 8 bases. The CDR3 spans 14 residues. Trimming cost V 3 bases and J 1 base; bases outside gene matches: 3. Per germline, CDR1 SGHRS and CDR2 YFSETQ. Full variable domain (remainder filled in from reference TRBV5-1 and TRBJ2-7): KAGVTQTPRYLIKTRGQQVTLSCSPISGHRSVSWYQQTPGQGLQFLFEYFSETQRNKGNFPGRFSGRQFSNSRSEMNVSTLELGDSALYLCASSYGTGSYEQYFGPGTRLTVT.

The chain uses TRBV19 and TRBJ1-2, with 8 nucleotides matching TRBD1. Germline V gene sequence: CDR1 LNHDA, CDR2 SQIVND (reference sequence). Trimming took 2 bases from V and 4 from J; bases not matched to a gene: 9. There are 16 residues in the CDR3. Written as DNA, the CDR3 is TGTGCCAGTAGTATAACCGCCAGGGGGCTGGGCTATGGCTACACCTTC. Its protein is CASSITARGLGYGYTF.

The CDR3 DNA reads TGTGCCAGCAGCTTTAGGAGGGGCGAGCAGTACGTC. Translating gives CASSFRRGEQYV. This chain links TRBV5-6 with TRBJ2-7; TRBD2 might be the D (6 bases). This CDR3 has 12 amino acids. The V end lost 2 bases, the J end lost 6 bases, and 9 bases lay between the germline ends. Germline values: CDR1 SGHDT, CDR2 YYEEEE.

The chain joins TRBV9 to TRBJ1-1; the D gene is possibly TRBD1 (5 bases). The germline V gene has CDR1 SGDLS and CDR2 YYNGEE. Trimming shortened V by 0 bases and J by 1 base, and 10 bases separated the two germline ends. The length of the CDR3 is 15 residues. This CDR3 is CASSVGVRGNTEAFF. The DNA for the CDR3 is TGTGCCAGCAGCGTAGGGGTTAGGGGGAACACTGAAGCTTTCTTT.

The chain employs TRBV28 and TRBJ1-2; no clear D. There are 16 residues in the CDR3. V was pared by 7 bases and J by 4 bases, with 22 bases between. The germline V gene encodes CDR1 MDHEN and CDR2 SYDVKM. The DNA of the CDR3 is TGTGCCAGCACCACACCTTTCTGGGAGGGCCTCTATGGCTACACCTTC. Its translation is CASTTPFWEGLYGYTF.

The V call is TRBV11-2, the J call TRBJ1-3; 7 nucleotides agree with TRBD1. From germline, CDR1 is SGHAT and CDR2 FQNNGV. The junction had 17 bases not matched to a gene; V was cut back by 5 bases and J by 4 bases. This CDR3 contains 18 residues. CDR3 protein: CASSLSLRQGVGGNTIYF. CDR3 nucleotides: TGTGCCAGCAGCCTAAGCCTCAGACAGGGCGTAGGAGGAAACACCATATATTTT.

V gene TRBV27 combines with J gene TRBJ2-1; 11 positions agree with TRBD2. CDR1 and CDR2 (germline): MNHEY, SMNVEV (reference sequence). V shed 5 bases, J shed 3 bases, and the junction held 6 bases outside the gene matches. The CDR3 runs to 16 residues. The CDR3 loop reads CASSLTSGELYNEQFF. CDR3 in DNA: TGTGCCAGCAGTCTGACTAGCGGGGAGCTCTACAATGAGCAGTTCTTC.

The chain uses TRBV19 and TRBJ2-4; TRBD1 aligns across 10 bases. Germline-derived CDR1 and CDR2 are LNHDA and SQIVND (reference sequence). V lost 4 bases, J lost 5 bases, and 2 bases stayed unmatched. The CDR3 covers 14 residues. The CDR3 coding sequence is TGTGCCAGTAGTACAGGGACAGGGGAAAACATTCAGTACTTC. Translating gives CASSTGTGENIQYF.

The V gene is TRBV6-1, the J gene TRBJ1-5; TRBD1 matches 9 bases. Germline CDR1 MNHNS, CDR2 SASEGT. The ends lost 2 bases at V and 4 bases at J; junction bases unmatched: 9. This CDR3 is 17 amino acids long. The CDR3 nucleotides read TGTGCCAGCAGTGAAACGGACAGGGGCTGGGGGAATCAGCCCCAGCATTTT. It yields the protein CASSETDRGWGNQPQHF.

The rearrangement links TRBV5-1 to TRBJ2-2; 7 nucleotides match TRBD1. Germline assignment: CDR1 SGHRS and CDR2 YFSETQ. The length of the CDR3 is 15 residues. J gave up 5 bases and V 0 bases, and 4 bases lay outside the gene matches. CDR3 residues: CASSLDAGGTGELFF. The CDR3, as DNA: TGCGCCAGCAGCTTGGATGCAGGGGGAACCGGGGAGCTGTTTTTT. The variable domain in full, with the rest retrieved from reference TRBV5-1 and TRBJ2-2, is KAGVTQTPRYLIKTRGQQVTLSCSPISGHRSVSWYQQTPGQGLQFLFEYFSETQRNKGNFPGRFSGRQFSNSRSEMNVSTLELGDSALYLCASSLDAGGTGELFFGEGSRLTVL.

The chain is built from TRBV5-1 and TRBJ1-2; 7 bases map to TRBD1. Trimming took 3 bases from V and 4 from J; bases not matched to a gene: 6. Per the germline V gene, CDR1 is SGHRS and CDR2 is YFSETQ. CDR3 length: 14 amino acids. The CDR3 nucleotides are TGCGCCAGCAGCTCGGGGACAGAGGGCTATGGCTACACCTTC. This translates into CASSSGTEGYGYTF.

The rearrangement uses TRBV18 and TRBJ2-4; weak D call: TRBD1 (5 bases). This CDR3 contains 15 residues. Germline loops: CDR1 KGHSH, CDR2 LQKENI. The ends were cut back, 6 bases at V and 0 bases at J, with 12 bases in the middle. The CDR3 region has the DNA TGTGCCAGCTCGTCGCTACAGGCAGCCAAAAACATTCAGTACTTC. Its protein is CASSSLQAAKNIQYF.

The chain uses TRBV10-1 and TRBJ2-1; 16 bases map to TRBD2. Germline values: CDR1 WNHNN, CDR2 SYGVQD (reference sequence). This CDR3 region has 17 residues. Trimming cost V 6 bases and J 8 bases; bases outside gene matches: 10. In DNA, the CDR3 is TGCGCCAGCAGCCCCGGGACTAGCGGGGGGGCCTCCGATGAGCAGTTCTTC. Translated: CASSPGTSGGASDEQFF.

The V and J genes are TRBV28 and TRBJ2-7; the D gene is possibly TRBD1 (6 bases). Germline V CDR1 and CDR2: MDHEN, SYDVKM. The V end lost 8 bases, the J end lost 6 bases, and 14 bases lay between the germline ends. This CDR3 is 12 amino acids long. The CDR3 loop reads CASSSGVIEQYV. CDR3 nucleotides: TGTGCCAGCTCATCAGGGGTTATCGAGCAGTACGTC.

The rearrangement uses TRBV23-1 and TRBJ2-6, with D tentatively TRBD2 (6 bases). TRBV23-1 belongs to the ORF category, with a function that is uncertain. With 0 bases removed from V and 4 bases from J, the gap between germline ends came to 28 bases. This CDR3 has 22 amino acids. CDR3 bases: TGCGCCAGCAGTCAATCGGGCCCGGGAGTAGGCAGGGTGGGGTCCGGGGCCAACGTCCTGACTTTC. Translation: CASSQSGPGVGRVGSGANVLTF.